A single sample gave rise to the 21 T cell receptor beta chains below, sequenced in a study of low-dose radiotherapy and immunotherapy resistance in tumors. Time point defined: before trial treatment. TRAV and TRBV primers primed cDNA for both TCRalpha and TCRbeta. TCRs were amplified for 20 to 25 PCR cycles with a constant-region primer and V-primer adapter. TCRdb processed the reads anew with MiXCR; each CDR3 protein has one entry. Of more than 50,000 distinct CDR3 sequences in the sample, under 30% are singletons; the top ten hold 5.7%. The source was PBMCs, collected before treatment. The receptors were sampled from a male donor with prostate cancer.

This clonotype was detected only a few times. This chain uses TRBV3-1 with TRBJ2-3; no clear D gene. The CDR3 extends over 14 amino acids. The germline V gene encodes CDR1 LGHDT and CDR2 YNNKEL (reference sequence). V dropped 7 bases and J dropped 2 bases, with 13 bases sitting between them. CDR3 coding DNA: TGTGCCAGCATTGGGCCGTCTGTCACAGATACGCAGTATTTT. Encoded protein: CASIGPSVTDTQYF.

This clonotype is labeled as medium-sized. V is TRBV29-1 and J is TRBJ2-3; possibly TRBD1 or TRBD2 for D (5 bases each). The V and J ends lost 6 bases and 6 bases respectively, with 19 bases between them. This CDR3 has 14 amino acids. Per the germline V gene, CDR1 is SQVTM and CDR2 is ANQGSEA. DNA of the CDR3: TGCAGCGTGGGTGGGGACCGCCCCTCGGATACGCAGTATTTT. Protein product: CSVGGDRPSDTQYF.

The chain recombines TRBV7-7 with TRBJ2-1; TRBD2 is a possible D gene (7 bases). Germline lookup yields CDR1 SSHAT and CDR2 FNYEAQ (reference sequence). The CDR3 spans 15 residues. V lost 5 bases and J lost 5, with 16 bases in between. The CDR3 here is CASSTGRGQNNEQFF. DNA of the CDR3: TGTGCCAGCAGCACTGGGCGGGGGCAGAACAATGAGCAGTTCTTC.

As regards this clonotype: The DNA is omitted, as the CDR3 cannot be located on it reliably, and the CDR3 follows TCRdb's listing. V and J are TRBV5-1 and TRBJ2-2. Germline-derived CDR1 and CDR2 are SGHRS and YFSETQ. The CDR3 is 16 residues long, ends included. The CDR3 loop reads CASSLDSPNTGELFFF.

The chain joins TRBV7-2 to TRBJ2-3; D uncertain. V dropped 0 bases and J dropped 5 bases, with 6 bases sitting between them. CDR1 is SGHTA and CDR2 is FQGNSA in the germline V gene. The CDR3 spans 13 residues. In DNA form, the CDR3 reads TGTGCCAGCAGCTTAGCGCTTGGAGATACGCAGTATTTT. Its protein product is CASSLALGDTQYF.

This clonotype came up many times. The chain has TRBV7-9 and TRBJ1-6, with 7 bases that match TRBD1. Germline CDR1 and CDR2: SEHNR and FQNEAQ (reference sequence). The length of the CDR3 is 14 residues. V gave up 4 bases and J gave up 8 bases; unmatched junction bases: 5. CDR3 loop: CASSSTGADSPLHF. The CDR3 DNA is TGTGCCAGCAGCTCAACAGGGGCCGATTCACCCCTCCACTTT.

About this clonotype: A far larger clone is just one base off, so this is likely a read error. V usage is TRBV2 and J usage is TRBJ2-1; 11 nucleotides agree with TRBD1. J lost 10 bases, V lost 6 bases, and 14 bases had no gene match. Germline-derived CDR1 and CDR2 are SNHLY and FYNNEI. This CDR3 has 16 residues. The CDR3, as DNA: TGTGCCAGCAGAGCCGGGACAGGGGGGAGCTCCTACGAGCAGTTCTTC. Encoded protein: CASRAGTGGSSYEQFF.

In its sample, this clonotype was seen a few times. V and J are TRBV2 and TRBJ2-7, with D possibly TRBD2 on 6 matching bases. The CDR3 runs to 14 residues. From germline, CDR1 is SNHLY and CDR2 FYNNEI. V was pared by 4 bases and J by 2 bases, with 12 bases between. The CDR3 DNA reads TGTGCCAGCAGTGGCCTGGAGGGTACCTACGAGCAGTACTTC. Translation: CASSGLEGTYEQYF.

This clonotype was counted at least ten times. The J gene is TRBJ2-1, the V gene TRBV30; 10 nucleotides line up with TRBD2. V lost 2 bases, J lost 2 bases, and 6 bases stayed unmatched. The CDR3 sequence is 16 residues long. The germline V gene has CDR1 GTSNPN and CDR2 SVGIG (reference sequence). Here the CDR3 DNA reads TGTGCCTGGAGTAGAACCGGGACTAGCGCCTACAATGAGCAGTTCTTC. It specifies CAWSRTGTSAYNEQFF.

The sample holds many counts of this clonotype. This chain uses TRBV4-1 with TRBJ2-3; D tentatively fits TRBD1 or TRBD2 (5 bases each). V lost 4 bases and J 6 bases, leaving 14 bases between the germline ends. There are 14 residues in the CDR3. Germline CDR1 is MGHRA and CDR2 is YSYEKL. In DNA, the CDR3 is TGCGCCAGCAGCCCCCTACCCGGGGCGGATACGCAGTATTTT. It codes for CASSPLPGADTQYF.

This chain connects TRBV18 to TRBJ2-2, with D maybe TRBD1 (6 bases). Germline V gives CDR1 KGHSH, CDR2 LQKENI. The CDR3 totals 14 residues. Trimming shortened V by 4 bases and J by 4 bases, and 10 bases separated the two germline ends. For the CDR3, the DNA is TGTGCCAGCTCACAAGGACAGACCACCGGGGAGCTGTTTTTT. Protein: CASSQGQTTGELFF.

Concerning this clonotype: The DNA is left out, because the CDR3 cannot be placed on it with certainty; the CDR3 is given as TCRdb lists it. The gene calls are TRBV6-5 and TRBJ2-2; TRBD1 is the table's D call, not checked against the DNA. Per germline, CDR1 MNHEY and CDR2 SVGAGI. Ends included, the CDR3 has 17 residues. The CDR3: CASSSGTGNTGELFFFF.

This clonotype was seen ten or more times. The rearrangement joins TRBV5-6 to TRBJ2-7; a possible D gene is TRBD2 (6 bases). Germline values: CDR1 SGHDT, CDR2 YYEEEE. V dropped 4 bases and J dropped 2 bases, with 13 bases sitting between them. CDR3 length equals 14 residues. CDR3 loop: CASSLTGRTYEQYF. As DNA, the CDR3 is TGTGCCAGCAGCCTCACGGGGAGGACCTACGAGCAGTACTTC.

On this clonotype: A far more abundant clone sits one base away, making this likely a read error. The limits of the CDR3 on the DNA are not certain, so only TCRdb's listed CDR3 is given. The V and J genes are TRBV28 and TRBJ2-1. A total of 14 residues make up the CDR3, ends included. Germline CDR1 is MDHEN and CDR2 is SYDVKM. The CDR3 loop reads CASSDLHQLDEQFF.

This clonotype has at least ten counts. This chain joins TRBV6-1 and TRBJ2-7; a possible D gene is TRBD2 (6 bases). There are 15 residues in the CDR3. Trimming left V 0 bases short and J 2 bases short, with 11 bases between. Per the germline V gene, CDR1 is MNHNS and CDR2 is SASEGT. The CDR3: CASSEAGGSTYEQYF. Here the CDR3 DNA reads TGTGCCAGCAGTGAAGCGGGAGGTTCGACCTACGAGCAGTACTTC.

This clonotype showed up many times. The chain carries TRBV3-1 and TRBJ2-3, with 9 positions matching TRBD2. Germline V gene data show CDR1 as LGHDT and CDR2 as YNNKEL (reference sequence). This CDR3 spans 14 amino acids. The V segment lost 6 bases and the J segment 3 bases; nucleotides outside the gene matches: 4. CDR3 sequence (DNA): TGTGCCAGCAGAAAGCGGGAGGCGACAGATACGCAGTATTTT. It yields the protein CASRKREATDTQYF.

Ten or more counts support this clonotype. The chain uses TRBV9 and TRBJ1-4, with a weak D call TRBD1 (5 bases). Per germline, CDR1 SGDLS and CDR2 YYNGEE. The CDR3 is 15 residues long. V lost 3 bases to trimming and J lost 4 bases, with 13 bases between them. CDR3 nucleotide sequence: TGTGCCAGCAGCGGCGGGACCGAGCATAATGAAAAACTGTTTTTT. This gives the protein CASSGGTEHNEKLFF.

As for this clonotype: A far larger clone differs by one base, so this is likely a read error. This sequence joins TRBV5-8 and TRBJ1-1; possible D gene TRBD1, 5 bases. This CDR3 has 15 residues. Trimming removed 0 bases at V and 2 bases at J, with 11 bases between. The V gene's germline CDR1 is SGHTS and CDR2 YDEGEE. Here the CDR3 DNA reads TGTGCCAGCAGCTTGGTTCTCCAGGGAAACACTGAAGCTTTCTTT. Translation gives CASSLVLQGNTEAFF.

This clonotype has ten or more counts. This chain uses TRBV2 with TRBJ2-1, with 7 bases identical to TRBD2. V gave up 3 bases and J gave up 5 bases; unmatched junction bases: 7. The germline gives CDR1 SNHLY, CDR2 FYNNEI. This CDR3 is 15 amino acids long. The CDR3: CASSDPAGLNNEQFF. The CDR3 coding sequence is TGTGCCAGCAGTGACCCAGCGGGGCTTAACAATGAGCAGTTCTTC.

This clonotype was detected many times. This sequence joins TRBV6-2 or TRBV6-3 and TRBJ2-2; 7 bases are a match to TRBD2. CDR1 and CDR2 from the germline V gene are MNHEY and SVGEGT. This CDR3 comprises 15 residues. With 10 bases clipped from V and 1 base from J, the junction kept 9 bases outside the gene matches. CDR3 in DNA: TGTGCCACCAAACGGGGAGGGGTGAACACCGGGGAGCTGTTTTTT. It translates to CATKRGGVNTGELFF.

The rearrangement joins TRBV6-1 to TRBJ1-2, with D unclear. V lost 0 bases, J lost 8 bases, and 13 bases lay in between. CDR3 size: 14 residues. Germline V gene lookup returns CDR1 MNHNS and CDR2 SASEGT. CDR3 sequence: CASSEALTVPGYTF. CDR3 DNA: TGTGCCAGCAGTGAAGCGCTCACGGTTCCGGGCTACACCTTC.